This T cell receptor beta chain was sequenced during a study of T-cell memory formation after mild COVID-19. The study, taken as a whole, reports: Researchers report contracting CD4+ clones mostly in CM and EM, with CD8+ clones in EMRA. Later expanders leaned CD4+, whereas clones that contracted between day 15 and 85 were balanced CD4/CD8.

5'RACE primed from the constant segment yielded TCR alpha and TCR beta cDNA libraries bearing sample barcodes and UMIs. Via MiXCR, TCRdb re-called the 5' RACE reads, giving one row per CDR3 protein. This sample has 200,000 to 250,000 distinct CDR3 sequences; roughly 27% occur once, and the top ten carry approximately 10%. This CDR3 contains 15 residues. CDR1 MNHEY and CDR2 SVGEGT come from the germline V gene. The ends lost 5 bases at V and 9 bases at J; junction bases unmatched: 5. On this clonotype itself: What it recognizes is unknown.

The sample taken for sequencing was PBMCs or a T cell subset sorted from them (not recorded which). This chain links TRBV6-2 or TRBV6-3 with TRBJ2-1; 15 nucleotides match TRBD2. This TCR was recovered from an adult woman who had mild COVID-19 (a few samples of this study predate the infection). Cell type and time point are not known. In DNA form, the CDR3 reads TGTGCCAGCAGTCGGACTAGCGGGAGGGTTTTTGAGCAGTTCTTC. Its protein is CASSRTSGRVFEQFF.